This record concerns one T cell receptor beta chain sequence. The data were taken from a study of technical replicates of blood from a handful of donors. Using immunoSEQ multiplex PCR, the repertoire was profiled, and TCRdb retains in-frame clones only, with some absent. The sample has 75,000 to 100,000 clones; 94% are singletons. Germline V gene data show CDR1 as LNHDA and CDR2 as SQIVND (reference sequence). The germline V and J ends were trimmed by 4 bases and 2 bases, with 14 bases remaining between them. The length of the CDR3 is 15 residues. The J gene is TRBJ2-5, the V gene TRBV19; weak D call: TRBD2 (6 bases). Sequenced input: T cells isolated from PBMCs. This TCR was sampled from a human donor in good health. CDR3 residues: CASSTIIGGQETQYF. CDR3 bases: TGTGCCAGTAGTACTATTATCGGGGGTCAAGAGACCCAGTACTTC.